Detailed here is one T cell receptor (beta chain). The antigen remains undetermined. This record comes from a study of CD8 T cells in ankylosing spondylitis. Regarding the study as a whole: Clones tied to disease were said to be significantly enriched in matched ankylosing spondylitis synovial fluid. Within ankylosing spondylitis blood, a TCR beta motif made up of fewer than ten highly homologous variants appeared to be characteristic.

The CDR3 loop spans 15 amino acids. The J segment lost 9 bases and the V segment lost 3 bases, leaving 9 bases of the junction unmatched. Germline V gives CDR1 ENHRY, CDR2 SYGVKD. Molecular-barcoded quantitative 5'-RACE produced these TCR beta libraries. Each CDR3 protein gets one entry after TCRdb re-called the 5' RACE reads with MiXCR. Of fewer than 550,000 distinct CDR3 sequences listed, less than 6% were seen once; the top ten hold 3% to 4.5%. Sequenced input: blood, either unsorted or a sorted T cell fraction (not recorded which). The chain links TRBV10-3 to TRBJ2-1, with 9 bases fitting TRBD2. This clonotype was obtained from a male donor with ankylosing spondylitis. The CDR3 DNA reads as TGTGCCATCAGTGAATGGCGGGGGGGCCCCAGTGAGCAGTTCTTC. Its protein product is CAISEWRGGPSEQFF.